The source of this T cell receptor beta chain is a study of blood T cell repertoires in COVID-19. Generated by immunoSEQ multiplex PCR, the TCRdb table keeps only in-frame clones and is missing some. The table includes over 100,000 clones, 88% detected once. CDR1 and CDR2 from the germline V gene are SGHTA and FQGTGA. This CDR3 comprises 15 residues. Trimming removed 4 bases from V and 7 bases from J; junction bases left unmatched: 7. The TCR comes from a man aged 50 or older with acute or convalescent COVID-19. Sequenced input: peripheral blood. The chain recombines TRBV7-3 with TRBJ2-1; 10 bases agree with TRBD1. The CDR3 bases are TGTGCCAGCAGCTCCTACGGGACAGGGGCAAATGAGCAGTTCTTC. As protein: CASSSYGTGANEQFF.